This TCR beta chain was recorded in a study of cytomegalovirus exposure and HLA in healthy donors. General study results and limits: Clusters of TCRs from the first cohort tended to co-occur in the 95 to 150 validation repertoires (as a later analysis found). Cytomegalovirus association was assigned to about 150 TCR beta chains.

Regarding this clone: Its cognate antigen is unknown.

Clones were read by immunoSEQ multiplex PCR, and TCRdb kept only the in-frame ones, dropping some. The profile shows 90,000 to 130,000 clones, over 75% of them singletons. Per germline, CDR1 WSHSY and CDR2 SAAADI. The ends were cut back, 0 bases at V and 5 bases at J, with 13 bases in the middle. The CDR3 covers 15 residues. The sample consisted of PBMCs. V is TRBV10-2 and J is TRBJ1-1; D is unresolved. This clonotype was sampled from a young woman in good health and CMV-seronegative. CDR3 DNA: TGCGCCAGCAGTGAGTCGAGGAGGAGTTTAACTGAAGCTTTCTTT. Residues: CASSESRRSLTEAFF.